This TCR beta chain was recorded in a study of Ad26.COV2.S vaccination and SARS-CoV-2 variants. Turning to the study itself: Donor was in the COV1001 Ad26.COV2.S trial arm. Once, or twice with 56 days between doses, Ad26.COV2.S was given intramuscularly.

The J segment lost 2 bases and the V segment lost 7 bases, leaving 4 bases of the junction unmatched. Germline V CDR1 and CDR2: LGHDT, YNNKEL (reference sequence). The CDR3 has 14 residues. Overall study results and limits: Measures of TCR breadth and depth may have fallen short of total T cell responses.

TCRdb keeps only in-frame clones here, not all; method: immunoSEQ multiplex PCR. The sample yields 500,000 or so clones, around nine tenths seen once. The treatment here: some 19 received Ad26.COV2.S at low or high dose, single or two shots; about 5 received placebo; per-sample allocation not given. Each sample was drawn 63 days after the first injection (of vaccine or placebo). As for this clone: Its antigen remains unknown.

The rearrangement joins TRBV3-1 (or the pseudogene TRBV3-2) to TRBJ2-1, with TRBD1 matching 8 bases. The source material was peripheral blood, sampled in a trial of Ad26.COV2.S vaccine versus placebo. The clonotype comes from a person between 18 and 65 years old who received the Ad26.COV2.S COVID-19 vaccine or a placebo. The CDR3 DNA reads TGTGCCAGCAAGGGGACAGGTGCCTACAATGAGCAGTTCTTC. Amino acids: CASKGTGAYNEQFF.